Reported below is one T cell receptor (beta chain). Its antigen is not known. This specimen belongs to a study of CD8 T cells in Susac syndrome. Overall study findings and caveats: Clonal expansion was present among Susac CD8+ cells. This expansion reached its peak in TEMRA cells and in active patients. Across the total CD8+ repertoires, 15 to 20 Susac-specific public clones were detected, and across the CD8+ TEMRA repertoires, 5 or 6 such clones were detected.

Roughly 0.45 to 1 ug RNA was reverse transcribed with random hexamers. TCRdb redid the calling of the immunoSEQ multiplex PCR reads with MiXCR, one entry per CDR3 protein. The repertoire holds 100,000 to 150,000 distinct CDR3 sequences, 90% to 95% seen once, with more than 0.2% in the top ten. The patients with Susac syndrome satisfied recently defined diagnostic criteria for either definite or probable disease. The germline V gene encodes CDR1 SGHTA and CDR2 FQGTGA. J was trimmed by 7 bases and V by 6 bases; bases with no gene match: 8. CDR3 length: 13 residues. The receptor was isolated from a human donor with Susac syndrome. The J gene is TRBJ1-1, the V gene TRBV7-3, with 7 bases aligning to TRBD1. Sequenced: CD8+ T cells from PBMCs. The CDR3 loop is CASSLGQGVEAFF. CDR3 DNA sequence: TGTGCCAGCAGTCTAGGTCAGGGGGTTGAAGCTTTCTTT.